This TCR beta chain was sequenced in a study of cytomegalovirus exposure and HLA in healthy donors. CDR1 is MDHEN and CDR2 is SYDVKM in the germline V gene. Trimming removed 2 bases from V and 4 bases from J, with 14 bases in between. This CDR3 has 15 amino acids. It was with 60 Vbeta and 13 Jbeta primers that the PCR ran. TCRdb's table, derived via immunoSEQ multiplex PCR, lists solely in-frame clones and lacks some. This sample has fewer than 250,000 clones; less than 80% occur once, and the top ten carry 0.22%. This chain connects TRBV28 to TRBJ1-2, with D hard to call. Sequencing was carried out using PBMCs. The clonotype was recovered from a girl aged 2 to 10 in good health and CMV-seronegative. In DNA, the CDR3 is TGTGCCAGCAGTTTACCCATCGGGTCCAGCTATGGCTACACCTTC. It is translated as CASSLPIGSSYGYTF.